This is a list of T cell receptor beta chains from one sample in a study of T-cell memory formation after mild COVID-19. TCRdb ran MiXCR on the 5' RACE reads and lists one entry per CDR3 protein. The sample comprises 85,000 to 130,000 distinct CDR3 sequences, roughly 12% of which are singletons, and roughly 27% rests with the top ten. Sequenced: PBMCs or a T cell subset sorted from them (not recorded which). Receptors were obtained from an adult woman who had mild COVID-19 (a few samples of this study predate the infection). Cell type and time point are not known. The CDR3 runs from the conserved cysteine through the conserved F or W. D genes are given only for firm matches. Part of the rows lack a size; the others show once, few, many or a class for expanded clones.

v_call: TRBV12-3/TRBV12-4; j_call: TRBJ2-7; clone_size: few; d_call: TRBD1; cdr3_nt: TGTGCCAGCAGTTTAGACAGGGGGCTTGGCTACGAGCAGTACTTC; cdr3_aa: CASSLDRGLGYEQYF
v_call: TRBV12-3/TRBV12-4; j_call: TRBJ2-1; clone_size: many; d_call: TRBD2; cdr3_nt: TGTGCCAGCAGTTTCCCATCTCTTAGCGGGGAGCAGTTCTTC; cdr3_aa: CASSFPSLSGEQFF
v_call: TRBV10-3; j_call: TRBJ2-3; clone_size: few; d_call: -; cdr3_nt: TGTGCCATCACCTCATCGAAAACCAGAGATACGCAGTATTTT; cdr3_aa: CAITSSKTRDTQYF
v_call: TRBV11-2; j_call: TRBJ2-6; clone_size: few; d_call: -; cdr3_nt: TGTGCCAGCAGCAGGGGGGGGTCTGGGGCCAACGTCCTGACTTTC; cdr3_aa: CASSRGGSGANVLTF
v_call: TRBV5-1; j_call: TRBJ2-7; clone_size: many; d_call: -; cdr3_nt: TGCGCCAGCAGCGACCTCTACGAGCAGTACTTC; cdr3_aa: CASSDLYEQYF
v_call: TRBV4-3; j_call: TRBJ1-1; clone_size: -; d_call: -; cdr3_nt: TGCGCCAGCAGCCAAGATGGGGGCGCTGAAGCTTTCTTT; cdr3_aa: CASSQDGGAEAFF
v_call: TRBV5-8; j_call: TRBJ2-7; clone_size: many; d_call: TRBD1; cdr3_nt: TGTGCCAGCAGCTCCCGGGACAGACACTCCTACGAGCAGTACTTC; cdr3_aa: CASSSRDRHSYEQYF
v_call: TRBV29-1; j_call: TRBJ2-7; clone_size: many; d_call: -; cdr3_nt: TGCAGCGTTCGGATCTTCAAGGTAACCTACGAGCAGTACTTC; cdr3_aa: CSVRIFKVTYEQYF
v_call: TRBV14; j_call: TRBJ2-5; clone_size: few; d_call: TRBD2; cdr3_nt: TGTGCCAGCAGTACAGCGGGAGAGGGTGAGACCCAGTACTTC; cdr3_aa: CASSTAGEGETQYF
v_call: TRBV20-1; j_call: TRBJ2-1; clone_size: -; d_call: -; cdr3_nt: TGCAGTGTCTCTGATAGCTCCTACAATGAGCAGTTCTTC; cdr3_aa: CSVSDSSYNEQFF
v_call: TRBV29-1; j_call: TRBJ2-1; clone_size: many; d_call: -; cdr3_nt: TGCAGCGTTGAGTCTCCGCTTTACAATGAGCAGTTCTTC; cdr3_aa: CSVESPLYNEQFF
v_call: TRBV6-2/TRBV6-3; j_call: TRBJ2-7; clone_size: few; d_call: TRBD2; cdr3_nt: TGTGCCAGCAGCCCTACTAGCGGGAGTTACGAGCAGTACTTC; cdr3_aa: CASSPTSGSYEQYF
v_call: TRBV4-1; j_call: TRBJ1-1; clone_size: few; d_call: -; cdr3_nt: TGCGCCAGCAGCCCGCCGGCCGGGACGGAAGCTTTCTTT; cdr3_aa: CASSPPAGTEAFF
v_call: TRBV7-3; j_call: TRBJ2-1; clone_size: few; d_call: TRBD1; cdr3_nt: TGTGCCAGCAGTTCGACAGGGACCTCCTACAATGAGCAGTTCTTC; cdr3_aa: CASSSTGTSYNEQFF
v_call: TRBV2; j_call: TRBJ2-7; clone_size: -; d_call: -; cdr3_nt: TGTGCCAGCAGTGAATCGGGAGCAGGAACCCTCACCTACGAGCAGTACTTC; cdr3_aa: CASSESGAGTLTYEQYF
v_call: TRBV25-1; j_call: TRBJ1-1; clone_size: few; d_call: -; cdr3_nt: TGTGCCAGCAGTGAATGGGACCGGGGGACTGAAGCTTTCTTT; cdr3_aa: CASSEWDRGTEAFF
v_call: TRBV7-9; j_call: TRBJ2-5; clone_size: -; d_call: -; cdr3_nt: TGTGCCAGCAGCGGCCGGGACCAAGAGACCCAGTACTTC; cdr3_aa: CASSGRDQETQYF